This T cell receptor beta chain comes out of a study of cytomegalovirus exposure and HLA in healthy donors. The study, taken as a whole, reports: Earlier results showed most TCR beta V segments being productive about 90% or about 30% of the time.

The J segment lost 4 bases and the V segment lost 3 bases, leaving 7 bases of the junction unmatched. The CDR3 extends over 15 amino acids. CDR1 is SGHNT, CDR2 YYREEE, per germline (reference sequence). On this clone itself: What it binds is not known.

Primers included in the PCR were 60 Vbeta and 13 Jbeta primers. Generated by immunoSEQ multiplex PCR, the TCRdb table keeps only in-frame clones and is missing some. This table has 200,000 or so clones, 82% appearing once. The source of this sequence is a boy aged 2-9 years in good health and CMV-seronegative. This sequence joins TRBV5-4 and TRBJ2-3; 8 bases are shared with TRBD2. Sequenced: PBMCs. The CDR3: CASSSPAGAPDTQYF. CDR3 DNA: TGTGCCAGCAGCTCACCAGCGGGGGCGCCAGATACGCAGTATTTT.